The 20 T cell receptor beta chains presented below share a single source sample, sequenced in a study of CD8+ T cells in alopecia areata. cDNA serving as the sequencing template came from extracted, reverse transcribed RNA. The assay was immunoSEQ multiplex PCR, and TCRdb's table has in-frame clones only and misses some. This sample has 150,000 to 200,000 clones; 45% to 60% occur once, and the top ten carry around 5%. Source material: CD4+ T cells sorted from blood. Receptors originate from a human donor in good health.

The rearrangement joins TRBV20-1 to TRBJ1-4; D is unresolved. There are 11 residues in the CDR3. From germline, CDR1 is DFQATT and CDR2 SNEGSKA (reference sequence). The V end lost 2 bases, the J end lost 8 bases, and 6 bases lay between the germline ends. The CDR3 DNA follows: TGCAGTGCTAGAACGGAGGAAAAACTGTTTTTT. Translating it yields CSARTEEKLFF.

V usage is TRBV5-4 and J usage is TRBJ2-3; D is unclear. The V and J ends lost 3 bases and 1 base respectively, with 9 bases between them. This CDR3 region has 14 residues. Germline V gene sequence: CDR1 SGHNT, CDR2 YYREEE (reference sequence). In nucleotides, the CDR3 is TGTGCCAGCAGCTCGGACCCCGGCACAGATACGCAGTATTTT. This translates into CASSSDPGTDTQYF.

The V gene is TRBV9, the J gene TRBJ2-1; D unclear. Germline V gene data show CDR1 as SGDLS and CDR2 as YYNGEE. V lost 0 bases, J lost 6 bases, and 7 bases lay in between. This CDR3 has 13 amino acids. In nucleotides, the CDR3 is TGTGCCAGCAGCGTAGAGGTTTCCAATGAGCAGTTCTTC. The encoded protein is CASSVEVSNEQFF.

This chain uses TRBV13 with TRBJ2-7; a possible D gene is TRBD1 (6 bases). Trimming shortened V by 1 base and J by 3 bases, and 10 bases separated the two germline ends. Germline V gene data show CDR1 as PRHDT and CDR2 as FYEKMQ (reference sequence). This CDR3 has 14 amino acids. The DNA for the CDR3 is TGTGCCAGCAGCTTAGCAGGGGAGATCTACGAGCAGTACTTC. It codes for CASSLAGEIYEQYF.

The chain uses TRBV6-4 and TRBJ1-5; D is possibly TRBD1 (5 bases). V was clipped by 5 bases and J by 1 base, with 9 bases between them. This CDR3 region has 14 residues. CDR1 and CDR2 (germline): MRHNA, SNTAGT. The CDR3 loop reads CASSLGPSNQPQHF. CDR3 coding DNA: TGTGCCAGCAGTTTGGGGCCAAGCAATCAGCCCCAGCATTTT.

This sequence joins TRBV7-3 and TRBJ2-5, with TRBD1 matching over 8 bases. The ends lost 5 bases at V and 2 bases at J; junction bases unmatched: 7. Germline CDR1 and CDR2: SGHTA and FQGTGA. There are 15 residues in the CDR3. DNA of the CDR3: TGTGCCAGCAGCGTTTCCGGGACAGGTCAAGAGACCCAGTACTTC. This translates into CASSVSGTGQETQYF.

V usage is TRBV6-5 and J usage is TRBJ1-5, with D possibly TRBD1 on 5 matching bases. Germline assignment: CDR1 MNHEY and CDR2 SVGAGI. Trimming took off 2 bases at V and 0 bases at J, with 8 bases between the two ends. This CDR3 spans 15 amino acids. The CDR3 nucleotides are TGTGCCAGCAGTTACACAGGAGATAGCAATCAGCCCCAGCATTTT. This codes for CASSYTGDSNQPQHF.

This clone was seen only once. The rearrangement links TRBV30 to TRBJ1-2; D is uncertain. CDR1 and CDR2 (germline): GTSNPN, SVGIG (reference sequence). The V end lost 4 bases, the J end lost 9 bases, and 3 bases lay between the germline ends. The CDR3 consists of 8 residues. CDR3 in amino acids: CAWNSYTF. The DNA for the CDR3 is TGTGCCTGGAACAGCTACACCTTC.

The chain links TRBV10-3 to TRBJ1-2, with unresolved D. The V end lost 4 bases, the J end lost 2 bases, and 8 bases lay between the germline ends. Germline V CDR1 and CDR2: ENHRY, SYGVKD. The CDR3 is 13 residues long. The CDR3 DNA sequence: TGTGCCATCAGTGCAGACTCAAACTATGGCTACACCTTC. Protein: CAISADSNYGYTF.

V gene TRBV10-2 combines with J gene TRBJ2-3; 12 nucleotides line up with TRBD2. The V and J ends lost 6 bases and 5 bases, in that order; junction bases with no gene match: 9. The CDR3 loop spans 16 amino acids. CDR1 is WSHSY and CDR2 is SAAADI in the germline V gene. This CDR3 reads CASRIGLAGTVDTQYF. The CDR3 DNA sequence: TGCGCCAGCAGGATCGGACTAGCGGGAACCGTAGATACGCAGTATTTT.

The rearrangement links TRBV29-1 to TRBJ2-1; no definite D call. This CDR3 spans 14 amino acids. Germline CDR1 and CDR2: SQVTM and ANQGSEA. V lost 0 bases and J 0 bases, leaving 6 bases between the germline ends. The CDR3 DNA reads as TGCAGCGTTGAAGATATGGGCTCCTACAATGAGCAGTTCTTC. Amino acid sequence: CSVEDMGSYNEQFF.

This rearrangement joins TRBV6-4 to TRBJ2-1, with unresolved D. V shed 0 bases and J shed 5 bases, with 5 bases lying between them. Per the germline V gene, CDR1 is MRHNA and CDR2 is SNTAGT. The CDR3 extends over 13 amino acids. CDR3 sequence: CASSDSTNNEQFF. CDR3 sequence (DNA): TGTGCCAGCAGTGACTCGACAAACAATGAGCAGTTCTTC.

The CDR3 DNA reads TGTGCCAGCAGCCCAAGACCAGCCTATGGCTACACCTTC. Encoded protein: CASSPRPAYGYTF. The chain uses TRBV11-2 and TRBJ1-2; D ambiguous. Trimming stripped 5 bases from V and 4 bases from J, with 11 bases between. The CDR3 contains 13 residues. Germline V gene lookup returns CDR1 SGHAT and CDR2 FQNNGV.

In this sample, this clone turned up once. The CDR3 coding sequence is TGCGCCAGCAGCACCGGAGAGACCCAGTACTTC. Protein: CASSTGETQYF. The genes are TRBV5-1 and TRBJ2-5; D is ambiguous. The CDR3 loop spans 11 amino acids. Trimming stripped 4 bases from V and 4 bases from J, with 5 bases between. Germline CDR1 reads SGHRS; CDR2 reads YFSETQ.

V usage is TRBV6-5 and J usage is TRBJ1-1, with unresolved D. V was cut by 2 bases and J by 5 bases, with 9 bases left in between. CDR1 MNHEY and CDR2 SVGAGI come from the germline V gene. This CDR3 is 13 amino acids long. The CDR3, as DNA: TGTGCCAGCAGTTACCGCGGGTTTACTGAAGCTTTCTTT. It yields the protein CASSYRGFTEAFF.

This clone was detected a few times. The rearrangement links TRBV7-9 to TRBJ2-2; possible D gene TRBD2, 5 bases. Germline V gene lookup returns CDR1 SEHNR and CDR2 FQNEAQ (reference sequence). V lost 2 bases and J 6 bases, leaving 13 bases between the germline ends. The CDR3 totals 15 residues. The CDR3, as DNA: TGTGCCAGCAGCTTACTGACGGGATACCCCGGGGAGCTGTTTTTT. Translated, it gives CASSLLTGYPGELFF.

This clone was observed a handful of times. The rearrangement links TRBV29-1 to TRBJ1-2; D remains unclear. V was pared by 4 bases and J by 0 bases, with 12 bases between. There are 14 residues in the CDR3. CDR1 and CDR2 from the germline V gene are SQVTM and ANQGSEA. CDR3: CSVALGGANYGYTF. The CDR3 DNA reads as TGCAGCGTTGCCCTAGGTGGGGCTAACTATGGCTACACCTTC. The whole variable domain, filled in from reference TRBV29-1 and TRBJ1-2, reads SAVISQKPSRDICQRGTSLTIQCQVDSQVTMMFWYRQQPGQSLTLIATANQGSEATYESGFVIDKFPISRPNLTFSTLTVSNMSPEDSSIYLCSVALGGANYGYTFGSGTRLTVV.

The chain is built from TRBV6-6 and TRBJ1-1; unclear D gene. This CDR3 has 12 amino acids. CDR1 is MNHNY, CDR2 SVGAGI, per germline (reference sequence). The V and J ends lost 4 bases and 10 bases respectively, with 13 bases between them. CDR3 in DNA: TGTGCCAGCAGTTCGTATGCGCTCCGAGCTTTCTTT. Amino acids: CASSSYALRAFF.

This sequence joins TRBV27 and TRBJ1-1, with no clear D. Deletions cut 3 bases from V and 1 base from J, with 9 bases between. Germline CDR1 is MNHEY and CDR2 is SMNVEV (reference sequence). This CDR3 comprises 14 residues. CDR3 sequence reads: CASSFRQANTEAFF. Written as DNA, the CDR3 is TGTGCCAGCAGTTTCAGGCAGGCGAACACTGAAGCTTTCTTT.

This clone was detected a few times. The CDR3 region has the DNA TGTGCCAGCAGTATCCCCCCGGGCACAGATACGCAGTATTTT. Its protein is CASSIPPGTDTQYF. The J gene is TRBJ2-3, the V gene TRBV5-4, with D unresolved. Looked up from germline, CDR1 is SGHNT and CDR2 is YYREEE (reference sequence). V was trimmed by 5 bases and J by 1 base, leaving 11 bases between them. CDR3 length equals 14 residues.